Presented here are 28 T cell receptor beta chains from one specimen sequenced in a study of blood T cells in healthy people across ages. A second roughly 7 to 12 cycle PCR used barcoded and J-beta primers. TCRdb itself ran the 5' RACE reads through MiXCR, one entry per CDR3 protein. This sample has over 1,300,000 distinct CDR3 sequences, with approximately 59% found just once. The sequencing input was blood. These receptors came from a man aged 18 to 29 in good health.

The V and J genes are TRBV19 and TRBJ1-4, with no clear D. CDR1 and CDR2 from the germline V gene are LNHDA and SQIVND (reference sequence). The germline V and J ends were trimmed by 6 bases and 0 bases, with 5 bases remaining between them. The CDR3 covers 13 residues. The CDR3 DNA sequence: TGTGCCAGTAGGTCCGCAACTAATGAAAAACTGTTTTTT. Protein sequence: CASRSATNEKLFF. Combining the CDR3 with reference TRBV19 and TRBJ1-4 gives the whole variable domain DGGITQSPKYLFRKEGQNVTLSCEQNLNHDAMYWYRQDPGQGLRLIYYSQIVNDFQKGDIAEGYSVSREKKESFPLTVTSAQKNPTAFYLCASRSATNEKLFFGSGTQLSVL.

CDR3 nucleotides: TGCAGTGCTAGCAGCGGGGGGGCCCTAAGTGAGCAGTACTTC. Amino acid sequence: CSASSGGALSEQYF. V usage is TRBV20-1 and J usage is TRBJ2-7, with 10 positions matching TRBD2. Germline V CDR1 and CDR2: DFQATT, SNEGSKA (reference sequence). The CDR3 is 14 residues long. V shed 3 bases, J shed 7 bases, and the junction held 9 bases outside the gene matches.

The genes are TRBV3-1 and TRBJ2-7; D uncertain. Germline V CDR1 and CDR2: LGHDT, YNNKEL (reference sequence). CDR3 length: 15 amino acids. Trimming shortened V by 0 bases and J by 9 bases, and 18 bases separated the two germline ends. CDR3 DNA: TGTGCCAGCAGCCAAGACGGGCAGTCCCCCGACGGGCAGTACTTC. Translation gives CASSQDGQSPDGQYF.

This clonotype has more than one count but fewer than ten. CDR3 amino acids: CASSQLDSHEQFF. For the CDR3, the DNA is TGCGCCAGCAGCCAACTTGACTCCCATGAGCAGTTCTTC. The chain uses TRBV4-1 and TRBJ2-1; D gene ambiguous. V was trimmed by 2 bases and J by 8 bases, leaving 10 bases between them. The germline CDR1 and CDR2 sequences are MGHRA and YSYEKL. The CDR3 runs 13 residues.

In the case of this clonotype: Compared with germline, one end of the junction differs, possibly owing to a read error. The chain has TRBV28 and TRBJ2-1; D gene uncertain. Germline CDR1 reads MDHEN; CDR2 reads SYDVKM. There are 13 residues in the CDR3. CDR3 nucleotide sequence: TGTGCCAGCAGTTTCCGGGCCCCCAATAAGCAGTTCTTC. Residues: CASSFRAPNKQFF.

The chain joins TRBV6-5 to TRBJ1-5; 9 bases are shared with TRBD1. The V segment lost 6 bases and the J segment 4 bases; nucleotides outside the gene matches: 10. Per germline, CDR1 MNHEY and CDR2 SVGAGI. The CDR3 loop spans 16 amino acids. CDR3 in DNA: TGTGCCAGCAGCCCCCGGGACAGGGAGGGAAATCAGCCCCAGCATTTT. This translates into CASSPRDREGNQPQHF.

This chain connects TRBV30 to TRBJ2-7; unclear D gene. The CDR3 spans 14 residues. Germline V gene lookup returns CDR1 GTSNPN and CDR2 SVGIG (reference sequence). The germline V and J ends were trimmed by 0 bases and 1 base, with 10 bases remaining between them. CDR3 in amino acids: CAWSVHTSSYEQYF. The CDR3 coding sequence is TGTGCCTGGAGTGTCCATACATCTTCCTACGAGCAGTACTTC.

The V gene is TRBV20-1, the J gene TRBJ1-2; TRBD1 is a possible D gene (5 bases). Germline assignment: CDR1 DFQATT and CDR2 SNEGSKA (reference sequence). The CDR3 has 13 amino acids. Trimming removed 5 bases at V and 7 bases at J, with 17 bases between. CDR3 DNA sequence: TGCAGTGCTTACATTGGGGGGAGAAGTGGCTACACCTTC. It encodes CSAYIGGRSGYTF.

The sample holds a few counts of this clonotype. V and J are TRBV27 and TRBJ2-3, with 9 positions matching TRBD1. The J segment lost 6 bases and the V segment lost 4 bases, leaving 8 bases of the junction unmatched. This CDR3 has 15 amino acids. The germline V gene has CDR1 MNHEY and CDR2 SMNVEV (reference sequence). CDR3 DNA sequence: TGTGCCAGCAGTTCGCCGGGACAGGGAAGGGATACGCAGTATTTT. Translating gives CASSSPGQGRDTQYF.

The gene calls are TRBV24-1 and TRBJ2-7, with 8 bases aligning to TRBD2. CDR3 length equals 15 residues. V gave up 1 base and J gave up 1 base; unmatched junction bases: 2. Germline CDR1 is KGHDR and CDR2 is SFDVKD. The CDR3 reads CATSDFAGGSYEQYF. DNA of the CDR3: TGTGCCACCAGTGATTTCGCGGGAGGTTCCTACGAGCAGTACTTC.

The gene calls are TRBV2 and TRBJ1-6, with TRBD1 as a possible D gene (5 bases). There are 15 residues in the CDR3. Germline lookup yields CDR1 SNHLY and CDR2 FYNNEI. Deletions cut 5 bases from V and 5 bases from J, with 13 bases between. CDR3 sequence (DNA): TGTGCCAGCAGTTCTTTCGGGGCGGATAATTCACCCCTCCACTTT. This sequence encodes CASSSFGADNSPLHF.

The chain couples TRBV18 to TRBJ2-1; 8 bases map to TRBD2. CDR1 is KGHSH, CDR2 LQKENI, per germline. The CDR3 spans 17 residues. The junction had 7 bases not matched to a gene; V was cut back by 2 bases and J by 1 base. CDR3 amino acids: CASSPRLSGSSYNEQFF. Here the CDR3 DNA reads TGTGCCAGCTCACCAAGGTTAAGCGGGAGTTCCTACAATGAGCAGTTCTTC.

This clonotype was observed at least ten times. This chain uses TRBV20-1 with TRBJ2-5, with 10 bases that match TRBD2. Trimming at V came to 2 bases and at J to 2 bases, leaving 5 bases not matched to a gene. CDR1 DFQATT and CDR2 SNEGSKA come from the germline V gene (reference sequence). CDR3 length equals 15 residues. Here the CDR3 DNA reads TGCAGTGCTAGATCCCTAGCGGGGGAACAAGAGACCCAGTACTTC. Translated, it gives CSARSLAGEQETQYF.

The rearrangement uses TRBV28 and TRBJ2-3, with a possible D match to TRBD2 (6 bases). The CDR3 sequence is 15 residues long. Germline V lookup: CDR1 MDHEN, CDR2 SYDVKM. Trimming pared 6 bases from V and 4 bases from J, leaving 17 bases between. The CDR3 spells CASRSRDSGADTQYF. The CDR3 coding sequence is TGTGCCAGCAGGTCGCGGGACTCCGGGGCAGATACGCAGTATTTT. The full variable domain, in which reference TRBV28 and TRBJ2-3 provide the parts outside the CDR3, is DVKVTQSSRYLVKRTGEKVFLECVQDMDHENMFWYRQDPGLGLRLIYFSYDVKMKEKGDIPEGYSVSREKKERFSLILESASTNQTSMYLCASRSRDSGADTQYFGPGTRLTVL.

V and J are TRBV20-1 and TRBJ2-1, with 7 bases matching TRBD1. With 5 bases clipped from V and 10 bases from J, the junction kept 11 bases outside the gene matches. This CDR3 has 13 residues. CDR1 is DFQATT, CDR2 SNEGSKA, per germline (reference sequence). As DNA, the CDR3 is TGCAGTGCTGGTTGGGACAGCACTGGAGAGCAGTTCTTC. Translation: CSAGWDSTGEQFF.

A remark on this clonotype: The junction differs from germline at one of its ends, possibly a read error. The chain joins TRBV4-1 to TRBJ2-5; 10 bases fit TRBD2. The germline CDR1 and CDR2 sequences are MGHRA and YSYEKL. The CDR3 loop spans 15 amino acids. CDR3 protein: CASSQVAGGQETQYF. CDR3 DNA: TGTGCCAGCAGCCAAGTAGCGGGAGGCCAAGAGACCCAGTACTTC.

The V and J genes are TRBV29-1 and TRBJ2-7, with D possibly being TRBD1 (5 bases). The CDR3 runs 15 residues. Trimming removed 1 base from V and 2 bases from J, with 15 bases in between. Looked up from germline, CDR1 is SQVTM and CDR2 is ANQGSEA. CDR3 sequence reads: CSVEAFQGLTYEQYF. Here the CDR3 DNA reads TGCAGCGTTGAAGCGTTCCAGGGATTAACCTACGAGCAGTACTTC.

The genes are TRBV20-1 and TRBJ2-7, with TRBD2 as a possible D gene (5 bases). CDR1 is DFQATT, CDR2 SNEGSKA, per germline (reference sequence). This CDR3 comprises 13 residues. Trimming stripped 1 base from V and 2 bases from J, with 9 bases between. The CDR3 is CSARGVRAYEQYF. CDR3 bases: TGCAGTGCTAGAGGCGTGAGGGCCTACGAGCAGTACTTC.

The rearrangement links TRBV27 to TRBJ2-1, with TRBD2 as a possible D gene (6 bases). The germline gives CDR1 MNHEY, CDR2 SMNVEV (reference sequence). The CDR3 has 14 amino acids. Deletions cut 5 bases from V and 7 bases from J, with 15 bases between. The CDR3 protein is CASSLAPSGNEQFF. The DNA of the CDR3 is TGTGCCAGCAGTCTAGCCCCGAGCGGGAATGAGCAGTTCTTC.

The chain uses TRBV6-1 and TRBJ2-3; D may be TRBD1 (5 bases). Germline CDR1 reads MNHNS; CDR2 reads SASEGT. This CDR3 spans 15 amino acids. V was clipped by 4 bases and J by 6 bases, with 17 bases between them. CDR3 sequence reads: CASSGSPTKGDTQYF. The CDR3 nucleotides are TGTGCCAGCAGTGGCAGTCCCACAAAGGGGGATACGCAGTATTTT.

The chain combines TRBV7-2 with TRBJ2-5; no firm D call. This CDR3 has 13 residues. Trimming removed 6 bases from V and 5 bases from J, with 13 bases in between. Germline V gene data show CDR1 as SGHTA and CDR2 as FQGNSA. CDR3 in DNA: TGTGCCAGCAGAGCACACACATTTGAGACCCAGTACTTC. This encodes CASRAHTFETQYF.

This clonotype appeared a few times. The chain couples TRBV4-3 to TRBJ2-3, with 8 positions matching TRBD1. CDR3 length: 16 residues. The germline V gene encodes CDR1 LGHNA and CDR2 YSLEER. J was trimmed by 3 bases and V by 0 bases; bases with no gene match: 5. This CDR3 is CASSQDRQGATDTQYF. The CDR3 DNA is TGCGCCAGCAGCCAAGATCGGCAGGGGGCAACAGATACGCAGTATTTT.

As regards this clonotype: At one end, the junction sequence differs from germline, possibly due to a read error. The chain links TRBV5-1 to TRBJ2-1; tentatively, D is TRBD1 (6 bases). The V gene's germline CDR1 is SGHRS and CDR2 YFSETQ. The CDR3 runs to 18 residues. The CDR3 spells CACSLGAFRQDPYNEQFF. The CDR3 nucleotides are TGCGCCTGCAGCTTGGGGGCGTTTAGACAGGACCCCTACAATGAGCAGTTCTTC.

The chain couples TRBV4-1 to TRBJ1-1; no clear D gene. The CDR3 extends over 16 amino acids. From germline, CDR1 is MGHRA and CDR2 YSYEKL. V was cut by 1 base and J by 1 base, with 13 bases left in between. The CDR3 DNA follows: TGCGCCAGCAGCCAAGTTGTATCAGAATCGAACACTGAAGCTTTCTTT. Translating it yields CASSQVVSESNTEAFF.

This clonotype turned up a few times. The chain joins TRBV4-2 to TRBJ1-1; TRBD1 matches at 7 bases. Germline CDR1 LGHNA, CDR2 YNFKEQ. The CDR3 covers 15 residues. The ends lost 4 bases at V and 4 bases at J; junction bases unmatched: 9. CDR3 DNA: TGTGCCAGCAGCCCTAAGAGGACAGGTACCACTGAAGCTTTCTTT. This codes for CASSPKRTGTTEAFF.

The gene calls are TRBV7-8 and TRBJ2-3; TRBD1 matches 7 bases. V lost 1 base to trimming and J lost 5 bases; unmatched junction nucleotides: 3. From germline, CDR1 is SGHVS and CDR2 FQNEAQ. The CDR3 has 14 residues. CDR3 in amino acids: CASSLGQGKDTQYF. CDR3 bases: TGTGCCAGCAGCTTAGGACAGGGTAAAGATACGCAGTATTTT. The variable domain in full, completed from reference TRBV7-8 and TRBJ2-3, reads GAGVSQSPRYKVAKRGQDVALRCDPISGHVSLFWYQQALGQGPEFLTYFQNEAQLDKSGLPSDRFFAERPEGSVSTLKIQRTQQEDSAVYLCASSLGQGKDTQYFGPGTRLTVL.

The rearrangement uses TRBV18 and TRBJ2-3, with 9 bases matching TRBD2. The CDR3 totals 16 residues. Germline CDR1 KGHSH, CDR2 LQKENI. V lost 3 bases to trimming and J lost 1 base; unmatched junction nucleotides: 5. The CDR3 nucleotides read TGTGCCAGCTCACCTCGACTAGCGGCACGCACAGATACGCAGTATTTT. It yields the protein CASSPRLAARTDTQYF. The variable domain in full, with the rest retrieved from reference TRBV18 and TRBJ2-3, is NAGVMQNPRHLVRRRGQEARLRCSPMKGHSHVYWYRQLPEEGLKFMVYLQKENIIDESGMPKERFSAEFPKEGPSILRIQQVVRGDSAAYFCASSPRLAARTDTQYFGPGTRLTVL.

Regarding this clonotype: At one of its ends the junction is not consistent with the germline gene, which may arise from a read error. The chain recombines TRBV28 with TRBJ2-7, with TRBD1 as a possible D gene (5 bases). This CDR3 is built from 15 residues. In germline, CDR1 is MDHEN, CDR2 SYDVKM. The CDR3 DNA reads TGTGCCAGCAGCTTATCGACAGAGCGCTCCTACGAGCAGTACTTC. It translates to CASSLSTERSYEQYF.